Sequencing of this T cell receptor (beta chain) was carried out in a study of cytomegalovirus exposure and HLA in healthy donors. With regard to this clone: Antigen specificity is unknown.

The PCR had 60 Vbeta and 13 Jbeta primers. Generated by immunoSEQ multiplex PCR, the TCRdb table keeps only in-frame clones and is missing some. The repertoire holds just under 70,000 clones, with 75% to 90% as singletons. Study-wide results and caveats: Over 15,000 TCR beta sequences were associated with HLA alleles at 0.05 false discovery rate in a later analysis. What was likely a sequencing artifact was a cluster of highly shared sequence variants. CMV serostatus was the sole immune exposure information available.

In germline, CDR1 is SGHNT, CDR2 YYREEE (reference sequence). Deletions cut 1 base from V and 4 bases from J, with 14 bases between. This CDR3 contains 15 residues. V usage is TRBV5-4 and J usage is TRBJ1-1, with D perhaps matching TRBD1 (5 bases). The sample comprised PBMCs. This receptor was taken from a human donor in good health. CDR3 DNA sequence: TGTGCCAGCAGCTTGAACCCAGGGCAGACCACTGAAGCTTTCTTT. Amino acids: CASSLNPGQTTEAFF.